Listed below are T cell receptor beta chains from one sample, sequenced in a study of blood T cell repertoires in COVID-19. Sequenced by immunoSEQ multiplex PCR; TCRdb stores in-frame clones only, minus some. The sample records some 120,000 clones, 70% to 90% being singletons. Sequencing input: peripheral blood. These receptor sequences come from a woman aged 45-65 years with acute or convalescent COVID-19. The CDR3 runs from the conserved cysteine through the conserved F or W. A D gene is named only where the DNA matches it firmly. Rows may omit the clone size; those that give it use once, few, many or a size class.

D: NA
size: NA
J: TRBJ2-2
V: TRBV27
DNA: TGTGCCAGCAGTCCTTGGAACACCGGGGAGCTGTTTTTT
CDR3: CASSPWNTGELFF

D: TRBD1
size: few
J: TRBJ1-4
V: TRBV2
DNA: TGTGCCAGCAGCGGACAGGGGGACCGGTCGCGCGTTTTT
CDR3: CASSGQGDRSRVF

D: TRBD2
size: NA
J: TRBJ2-1
V: TRBV5-4
DNA: TGTGCCAGCAGCTTGGGACTAGCGGATCTAAATGAGCAGTTCTTC
CDR3: CASSLGLADLNEQFF

D: NA
size: NA
J: TRBJ2-5
V: TRBV5-4
DNA: TGTGCCAGCAGTCTTGCGACGTTTGGGGGCCTAGAGACCCAGTACTTC
CDR3: CASSLATFGGLETQYF

D: NA
size: NA
J: TRBJ2-7
V: TRBV6-1
DNA: TGTGCCAGCAGTGAAAGGAGTGGGTCAGGAAGCGGTCTTAACTTGAACTACGAGCAGTACTTC
CDR3: CASSERSGSGSGLNLNYEQYF

D: TRBD1
size: NA
J: TRBJ1-5
V: TRBV28
DNA: TGTGCCAGCAGTACCAGACAGGGCAGTCAGCCCCAGCATTTT
CDR3: CASSTRQGSQPQHF

D: TRBD1
size: NA
J: TRBJ1-4
V: TRBV3-1/TRBV3-2
DNA: TGTGCCAGCAGCCTAAGGGGCGGGACAGGGGGCGCGGATGAAAAACTGTTTTTT
CDR3: CASSLRGGTGGADEKLFF

D: TRBD2
size: NA
J: TRBJ2-3
V: TRBV28
DNA: TGTGCCAGCAGTACCCTAGCGGGAGGCACAGATACGCAGTATTTT
CDR3: CASSTLAGGTDTQYF

D: TRBD2
size: NA
J: TRBJ2-2
V: TRBV29-1
DNA: TGCAGCGTTGGCAGGATTGGGGGGGACACCGGGGAGCTGTTTTTT
CDR3: CSVGRIGGDTGELFF

D: NA
size: NA
J: TRBJ1-3
V: TRBV6-5
DNA: TGTGCCAGCAGTCCGCGTGGGGCGCTGGGAAACACCATATATTTT
CDR3: CASSPRGALGNTIYF

D: NA
size: once
J: TRBJ2-3
V: TRBV6-1
DNA: TGTGCCAGCAGTGAACGGAGCGGAAGCACAGATACGCAGTATTTT
CDR3: CASSERSGSTDTQYF

D: TRBD2
size: NA
J: TRBJ2-7
V: TRBV9
DNA: TGTGCCAGCAGCCCTAGCGGGAGCTCCTACGAGCAGTACTTC
CDR3: CASSPSGSSYEQYF

D: TRBD2
size: once
J: TRBJ2-1
V: TRBV5-8
DNA: TGTGCCAGCAGCGCCGGGACTAGGTGGGGCAATGAGCAGTTCTTC
CDR3: CASSAGTRWGNEQFF

D: NA
size: NA
J: TRBJ1-1
V: TRBV5-1
DNA: TGCGCCAGCAGCTTGGAGGTAGGGGTGAACACTGAAGCTTTCTTT
CDR3: CASSLEVGVNTEAFF

D: NA
size: NA
J: TRBJ1-6
V: TRBV6-5
DNA: TGTGCCAGCAGTCGAACCTGGACAGCTAATTCACCCCTCCACTTT
CDR3: CASSRTWTANSPLHF

D: TRBD1
size: NA
J: TRBJ1-2
V: TRBV15
DNA: TGTGCCACCAGCAGAGGGGACAGCTATGGCTACACCTTC
CDR3: CATSRGDSYGYTF

D: TRBD2
size: NA
J: TRBJ2-1
V: TRBV19
DNA: TGTGCCAGTAGTAGGGTTTGGCGGGGGGTCCCAAATGAGCAGTTCTTC
CDR3: CASSRVWRGVPNEQFF

D: NA
size: NA
J: TRBJ1-1
V: TRBV2
DNA: TGTGCCAGCAGTGCCACTACAGGGAACACTGAAGCTTTCTTT
CDR3: CASSATTGNTEAFF

D: TRBD2
size: NA
J: TRBJ2-7
V: TRBV28
DNA: TGTGCCAGCCTCGACCCGGCTAGCGGTACCTACGAGCAGTACTTC
CDR3: CASLDPASGTYEQYF

D: NA
size: NA
J: TRBJ1-1
V: TRBV7-8
DNA: TGTGCCAGCAGCTTAGAGGGCGAGGGCACTGAAGCTTTCTTT
CDR3: CASSLEGEGTEAFF

D: TRBD1
size: few
J: TRBJ2-1
V: TRBV6-4
DNA: TGTGCCAGCAGCCCGGGACAGGGTGTCAATGAGCAGTTCTTC
CDR3: CASSPGQGVNEQFF

D: NA
size: NA
J: TRBJ1-1
V: TRBV12-3/TRBV12-4
DNA: TGTGCCAGCAGCCGAACAGTGAACACTGAAGCTTTCTTT
CDR3: CASSRTVNTEAFF

D: NA
size: once
J: TRBJ1-1
V: TRBV10-1
DNA: TGCGCCAGCAGGGAAGCGGCGGACACTGAAGCTTTCTTT
CDR3: CASREAADTEAFF

D: NA
size: NA
J: TRBJ1-2
V: TRBV7-2
DNA: TGTGCCAGCAGCGGAGGACGGAGAGACGGCTACACCTTC
CDR3: CASSGGRRDGYTF

D: NA
size: few
J: TRBJ2-5
V: TRBV5-1
DNA: TGCGCCAGCAGCTTGTCATTAGGGGGTCCTGAGACCCAGTACTTC
CDR3: CASSLSLGGPETQYF

D: NA
size: few
J: TRBJ1-2
V: TRBV2
DNA: TGTGCCAGCAGTGAGTCAAGTCGGGGCTACACCTTC
CDR3: CASSESSRGYTF

D: NA
size: NA
J: TRBJ2-5
V: TRBV28
DNA: TGTGCCAGCAGAACAGGGGGGCTAGCGGAAGAGACCCAGTACTTC
CDR3: CASRTGGLAEETQYF

D: TRBD1
size: NA
J: TRBJ1-4
V: TRBV28
DNA: TGTGCCAGCACGCTGCGTCGGGGGACAGGGAGGGAAAAACTGTTTTTT
CDR3: CASTLRRGTGREKLFF

D: TRBD2
size: NA
J: TRBJ2-1
V: TRBV4-2
DNA: TGTGCCAGCAGCCAAGGTCCTTTTGGCGGGAGGGCTGTTAGCTCCTACAATGAGCAGTTCTTC
CDR3: CASSQGPFGGRAVSSYNEQFF

D: NA
size: NA
J: TRBJ2-7
V: TRBV2
DNA: TGTGCCAGCAGTCTTTTAGACTACGAGCAGTACTTC
CDR3: CASSLLDYEQYF

D: TRBD2
size: NA
J: TRBJ2-2
V: TRBV27
DNA: TGTGCCAGCGGTCTAGCGGGGGGGACCGGGGAGCTGTTTTTT
CDR3: CASGLAGGTGELFF

D: TRBD1
size: few
J: TRBJ1-1
V: TRBV2
DNA: TGTGCCAGCAAGTACGACAGGGATACTGAAGCTTTCTTT
CDR3: CASKYDRDTEAFF

D: NA
size: NA
J: TRBJ2-2
V: TRBV5-1
DNA: TGCGCCAGCAGCTTGGACCTGGACACCTTCGAGGAGCTGTTTTTT
CDR3: CASSLDLDTFEELFF

D: NA
size: NA
J: TRBJ1-2
V: TRBV5-1
DNA: TGCGCCAGCAGCTTGGAGGCAGGGGCAAGTTATGGCTACACCTTC
CDR3: CASSLEAGASYGYTF

D: NA
size: NA
J: TRBJ1-6
V: TRBV28
DNA: TGTGCCAGCCGGTTTTGGAGTTCACCCCTCCACTTT
CDR3: CASRFWSSPLHF

D: NA
size: NA
J: TRBJ2-5
V: TRBV20-1
DNA: TGCAGTGCTAGTGTAGGGAGGCGCCAAGAGACCCAGTACTTC
CDR3: CSASVGRRQETQYF

D: NA
size: NA
J: TRBJ2-6
V: TRBV5-1
DNA: TGCGCCAGCAGCTTGGCCCCGTCTGGGGCCAACGTCCTGACTTTC
CDR3: CASSLAPSGANVLTF

D: NA
size: NA
J: TRBJ1-2
V: TRBV3-1/TRBV3-2
DNA: TGTGCCAGCAGCCGAAAGGGAGGCGCTAACTATGGCTACACCTTC
CDR3: CASSRKGGANYGYTF

D: TRBD2
size: NA
J: TRBJ2-7
V: TRBV6-1
DNA: TGTGCCAGCAGTGAAGCGAGGGCTAGCGGGAGGACCTACGAGCAGTACTTC
CDR3: CASSEARASGRTYEQYF

D: NA
size: NA
J: TRBJ1-2
V: TRBV9
DNA: TGTGCCAGCAGCGTAGGTGGAGATAATGGCTACACCTTC
CDR3: CASSVGGDNGYTF

D: NA
size: once
J: TRBJ1-1
V: TRBV28
DNA: TGTGCCAGCAGTTCCATGAACACTGAAGCTTTCTTT
CDR3: CASSSMNTEAFF

D: TRBD2
size: NA
J: TRBJ2-1
V: TRBV9
DNA: TGTGCCAGCAGCGTGGCGGGCGGGAGGGCCTTAAATGAGCAGTTCTTC
CDR3: CASSVAGGRALNEQFF

D: TRBD1
size: few
J: TRBJ1-2
V: TRBV3-1/TRBV3-2
DNA: TGTGCCAGCAGCCAAGGACAGGGTGGCGGCTACACCTTC
CDR3: CASSQGQGGGYTF